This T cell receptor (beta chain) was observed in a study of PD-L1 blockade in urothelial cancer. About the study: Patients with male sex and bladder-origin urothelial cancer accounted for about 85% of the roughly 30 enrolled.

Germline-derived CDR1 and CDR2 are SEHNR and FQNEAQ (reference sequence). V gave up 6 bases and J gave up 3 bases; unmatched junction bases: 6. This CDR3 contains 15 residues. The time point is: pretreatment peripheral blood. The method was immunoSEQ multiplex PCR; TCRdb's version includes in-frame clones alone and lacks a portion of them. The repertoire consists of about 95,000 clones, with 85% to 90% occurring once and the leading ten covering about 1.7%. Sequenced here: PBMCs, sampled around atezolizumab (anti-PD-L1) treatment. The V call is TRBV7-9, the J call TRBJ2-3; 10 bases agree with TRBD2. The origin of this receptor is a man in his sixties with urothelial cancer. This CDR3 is CASSGLAGVTDTQYF. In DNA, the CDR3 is TGTGCCAGCAGTGGCCTAGCGGGAGTAACAGATACGCAGTATTTT. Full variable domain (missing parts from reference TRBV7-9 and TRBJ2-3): DTGVSQNPRHKITKRGQNVTFRCDPISEHNRLYWYRQTLGQGPEFLTYFQNEAQLEKSRLLSDRFSAERPKGSFSTLEIQRTEQGDSAMYLCASSGLAGVTDTQYFGPGTRLTVL.